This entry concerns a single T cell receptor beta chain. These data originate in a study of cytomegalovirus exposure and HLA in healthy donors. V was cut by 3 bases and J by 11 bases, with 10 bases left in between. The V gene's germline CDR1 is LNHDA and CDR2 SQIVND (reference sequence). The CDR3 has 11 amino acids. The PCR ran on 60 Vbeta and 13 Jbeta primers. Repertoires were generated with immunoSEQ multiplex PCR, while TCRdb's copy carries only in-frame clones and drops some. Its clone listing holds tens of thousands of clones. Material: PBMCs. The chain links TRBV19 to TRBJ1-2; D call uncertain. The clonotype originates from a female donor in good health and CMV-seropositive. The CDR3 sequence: CASSISRVYTF. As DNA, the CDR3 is TGTGCCAGTAGTATCAGTCGGGTGTACACCTTC.